A single sample gave rise to the 19 T cell receptor delta chains below, sequenced in a study of gamma-delta T cells after stem cell transplantation listed by TCRdb under 2016. Libraries were made using RT-PCR. The sequencer was an Illumina MiSeq. Public reads were reanalyzed in TCRdb with CATT, and rows carrying the same DNA were merged afterwards. The sample has fewer than 3,000 delta-chain clones on record, roughly 5.3% of them singletons. The ten biggest clones cover around 27% of the sample. Sequenced input: gamma-delta T cells. These receptors came from a human donor. It is not recorded whose cells these are; they may come from a transplant donor.

This clone was picked up a small number of times. This may be a read error: a much more frequent sequence differs by one nucleotide. Distinct nucleotide sequences in the sample also encode this CDR3. The chain is built from TRDV2 and TRDJ3; D gene uncertain. The CDR3 runs to 19 residues. V was cut by 0 bases and J by 0 bases, with 14 bases left in between. Germline V CDR1 and CDR2: GEAIGNYY, EKD. The CDR3 loop is CACDTAGHTPSWDTRQMFF. The CDR3 nucleotides are TGTGCCTGTGACACCGCCGGGCATACTCCCTCCTGGGACACCCGACAGATGTTTTTC.

This clone is labeled as medium-sized. Distinct nucleotide sequences in the sample also encode this CDR3. The V gene is TRDV2, the J gene TRDJ1; possibly TRDD3 for D (6 bases). The CDR3 sequence is 15 residues long. Deletions cut 3 bases from V and 3 bases from J, with 16 bases between. Germline V gene lookup returns CDR1 GEAIGNYY and CDR2 EKD. DNA for the CDR3: TGTGCCTGTGACCCGATTTGGGGGTTTGCCGATAAACTCATCTTT. It translates to CACDPIWGFADKLIF.

Points on this clone: Being one base from a much bigger clone, this may be a read error. Other nucleotide sequences from this sample produce the same CDR3. The chain joins TRDV2 to TRDJ1, with TRDD3 matching over 9 bases. The CDR3 is 16 amino acids. The germline V gene encodes CDR1 GEAIGNYY and CDR2 EKD. In DNA, the CDR3 is TGCGCCTGTGACTTGCTGGGGGATCCGGGCACCGATAAACTCATCTTT. This encodes CACDLLGDPGTDKLIF.

The rearrangement uses TRDV2 and TRDJ1; 9 bases line up with TRDD3. Germline V gene data show CDR1 as GEAIGNYY and CDR2 as EKD. V shed 3 bases, J shed 1 base, and the junction held 17 bases outside the gene matches. The CDR3 covers 19 residues. Here the CDR3 reads CACDPLEPTGGPLTDKLIF. The CDR3 region has the DNA TGTGCCTGTGACCCCCTAGAACCTACTGGGGGACCACTCACCGATAAACTCATCTTT.

As concerns this clone: A much larger clone is a single base away; this may be a read error. This chain links TRDV2 with TRDJ1; 11 bases agree with TRDD3. J was trimmed by 3 bases and V by 5 bases; bases with no gene match: 7. The CDR3 has 15 residues. The germline V gene has CDR1 GEAIGNYY and CDR2 EKD. The CDR3 sequence: CACGVLGDTSDKLIF. The CDR3 region has the DNA TGTGCCTGTGGCGTTCTGGGGGATACTTCCGATAAACTCATCTTT.

In its sample, this clone ranks as medium-sized. The V call is TRDV2, the J call TRDJ3, with 9 nucleotides matching TRDD3. CDR3 length equals 19 residues. Germline assignment: CDR1 GEAIGNYY and CDR2 EKD. V lost 2 bases, J lost 3 bases, and 10 bases stayed unmatched. CDR3 sequence reads: CACDKTTGGLSWDTRQMFF. CDR3 sequence (DNA): TGTGCCTGTGACAAAACTACTGGGGGACTAAGCTGGGACACCCGACAGATGTTTTTC.

This clone is large within its sample. Other DNA sequences in the same sample also yield this CDR3. This chain joins TRDV2 and TRDJ1; TRDD3 agrees at 11 bases. CDR1 and CDR2 from the germline V gene are GEAIGNYY and EKD. V shed 3 bases and J 2 bases; nucleotides not matched to a gene: 4. The CDR3 is made up of 15 amino acids. As DNA, the CDR3 is TGTGCCTGTGACGGACTGGGGGATAGGACCGATAAACTCATCTTT. Translated, it gives CACDGLGDRTDKLIF.

A note on this clone: This probably arose from a read error, given a far larger clone one base away. Other DNA sequences within the sample encode an identical CDR3. The chain joins TRDV2 to TRDJ1; D is undetermined. The CDR3 runs to 15 residues. Germline CDR1 is GEAIGNYY and CDR2 is EKD. This CDR3 is CACDTVSRSTDKLIF. In DNA, the CDR3 is TGTGCCTGTGACACCGTATCAAGGTCCACCGATAAACTCATCTTC.

This clone is categorized as medium-sized. The same CDR3 also results from other DNA sequences found in this sample. The chain recombines TRDV2 with TRDJ3; D may be TRDD3 (6 bases). In germline, CDR1 is GEAIGNYY, CDR2 EKD. V was trimmed by 3 bases and J by 0 bases, leaving 17 bases between them. The CDR3 contains 19 residues. DNA for the CDR3: TGTGCCTGTGACGCAATGGGGGGCAACAGCTCCTGGGACACCCGACAGATGTTTTTC. Protein sequence: CACDAMGGNSSWDTRQMFF.

By sample fraction, this clone is medium-sized (0.01 to 0.1%). Other nucleotide sequences in the sample specify the same CDR3. The genes are TRDV2 and TRDJ1; maybe TRDD3 (6 bases). This CDR3 comprises 14 residues. CDR1 is GEAIGNYY, CDR2 EKD, per germline. Trimming shortened V by 0 bases and J by 1 base, and 8 bases separated the two germline ends. The CDR3: CACDTLGSTDKLIF. For the CDR3, the DNA is TGTGCCTGTGACACCCTGGGGAGCACCGATAAACTCATCTTT.

In its sample, this clone ranks as medium-sized. This likely traces to a read error, being one base from a far larger clone. The same CDR3 is also encoded by other DNA sequences in this sample. The V and J genes are TRDV2 and TRDJ1; D is uncertain. V dropped 5 bases and J dropped 1 base, with 19 bases sitting between them. The germline CDR1 and CDR2 sequences are GEAIGNYY and EKD. The CDR3 is 16 amino acids. CDR3 residues: CACVPVGRSGTDKLIF. In nucleotides, the CDR3 is TGTGCCTGTGTCCCGGTTGGGCGTTCGGGCACCGATAAACTCATCTTT.

As to this clone: A much larger clonotype is one base distant, so this may be a read error. The chain employs TRDV2 and TRDJ1; 8 positions match TRDD3. CDR3 length: 18 residues. Germline CDR1 GEAIGNYY, CDR2 EKD. The CDR3 sequence: CACGTLGLGDLNTDKLIF. CDR3 bases: TGTGCCTGTGGCACCCTTGGTCTGGGGGACTTAAACACCGATAAACTCATCTTT.

This clone was counted between two and nine times. A single base is all that separates this from a far larger clone, so a read error is likely. Other DNA sequences in the sample encode the same CDR3. The V call is TRDV2, the J call TRDJ1; perhaps TRDD3 as D (5 bases). CDR1 is GEAIGNYY and CDR2 is EKD in the germline V gene. This CDR3 has 17 amino acids. The CDR3 here is CACDTVGGKSYTDKLIF. In DNA, the CDR3 is TGTGCCTGTGACACCGTCGGGGGTAAATCATACACCGATAAACTCATCTTC.

About this clone itself: This may be a read error: a much more frequent sequence differs by one nucleotide. The V and J genes are TRDV2 and TRDJ1; TRDD3 agrees at 7 bases. The CDR3 has 14 residues. CDR1 and CDR2 from the germline V gene are GEAIGNYY and EKD. Trimming removed 5 bases from V and 0 bases from J; junction bases left unmatched: 5. Written as DNA, the CDR3 is TGTGCCTGTGGCACGCTGGGGGACACCGATAAACTCATCTTT. Its protein is CACGTLGDTDKLIF.

This clone showed up just a few times. J is TRDJ1 and V is TRDV2, with 9 bases identical to TRDD3. J gave up 0 bases and V 3 bases, and 25 bases lay outside the gene matches. CDR3 size: 22 residues. Germline V gene lookup returns CDR1 GEAIGNYY and CDR2 EKD. The DNA for the CDR3 is TGTGCCTGTGACGGTCTCCAGAGTGGGGATACGCTCGGCTCTGGGTACACCGATAAACTCATCTTT. Its translation: CACDGLQSGDTLGSGYTDKLIF.

In this sample, this clone turned up a few times. A much larger clone differs from this one at a single base, so this may be a read error. J is TRDJ1 and V is TRDV2, with TRDD3 matching over 9 bases. The CDR3 contains 14 residues. The V segment lost 6 bases and the J segment 3 bases; nucleotides outside the gene matches: 7. CDR1 and CDR2 from the germline V gene are GEAIGNYY and EKD. The CDR3, as DNA: TGTGCCTGTAACAGGCTGGGGGATCCCGATAAACTCATCTTT. Translated, it gives CACNRLGDPDKLIF.

This clone was found a few times. TCRdb's protein for this DNA is that of a much larger clone and differs from the translation at residue 8, likely a read error; the protein shown is the DNA translation. The chain couples TRDV2 to TRDJ1, with D perhaps matching TRDD3 (6 bases). From germline, CDR1 is GEAIGNYY and CDR2 EKD. V shed 0 bases and J shed 0 bases, with 25 bases lying between them. The CDR3 covers 20 residues. CDR3: CACDTVVWDRPKQYTDKLIF. CDR3 coding DNA: TGTGCCTGTGACACCGTGGTGTGGGATAGACCAAAACAGTACACCGATAAACTCATCTTT.

With regard to this clone: The TCRdb protein, from a much larger clone, departs from this DNA's translation at residue 10, likely by read error; the protein shown derives from the DNA. This chain joins TRDV2 and TRDJ1; 9 bases align to TRDD3. Trimming at V came to 3 bases and at J to 0 bases, leaving 16 bases not matched to a gene. The CDR3 length is 19 residues. Germline V lookup: CDR1 GEAIGNYY, CDR2 EKD. This CDR3 is CACDSLTGGLNTYTDKLIF. The CDR3 region has the DNA TGTGCCTGTGACTCCTTAACTGGGGGACTAAACACGTACACCGATAAACTCATCTTT.

Details on this clone: A much more abundant neighbour one base away suggests this may be a read error. Other DNA sequences within the sample encode an identical CDR3. The chain is built from TRDV2 and TRDJ1, with TRDD3 identical over 8 bases. The CDR3 has 18 amino acids. The germline V gene has CDR1 GEAIGNYY and CDR2 EKD. The CDR3 DNA reads as TGTGCATGTGACACTATTCTGGGGGAAAGAGGGTACACCGATAAACTCATCTTT. Its protein product is CACDTILGERGYTDKLIF.